Listed below are T cell receptor beta chains from one sample, sequenced in a study of graft-versus-host responses after intestinal transplantation. Using immunoSEQ multiplex PCR, the repertoire was profiled, and TCRdb retains in-frame clones only, with some absent. This sample has some 140,000 clones, with approximately 92% found just once. No antigen has been identified for these receptors. The specimen comprised unstimulated CD4+ T cells sorted from spleen or lymph node cells, sampled before intestinal transplant. Receptor source: a human donor who received an intestinal transplant. Both conserved end residues are trimmed from each CDR3.

TRBV5-1 12 ASSYGTAGEELF
TRBV13 13 ASSLGSGGGNEQF
TRBV10-2 12 ASSGYTSSYGYT
TRBV7-7 12 ASSLTASGNTIY
TRBV7-8 11 ASSGGPNYGYT
TRBV10-1 11 ASSVGMNTEAF
TRBV5-6 15 ASSKLEGAVRNNEQF
TRBV5-4 13 ASSMGMGMDEKLF
TRBV11-3 11 ASSPSGGKGYT
TRBV5-4 13 ASSRSAEGSEKLF
TRBV10-3 15 AISPVGGTGSFYGYT
TRBV5-4 11 ASSLRGNSPLH
TRBV11-2 13 ASSWGRGNTGELF
TRBV10-3 14 AIRKSGTGWVNTQY
TRBV7-8 13 ASSSGRRLYNEQF
TRBV14 12 ASSQGPNRYGYT
TRBV5-1 12 ASGWTGRLETQY
TRBV5-6 12 ASSLSGGASVAF
TRBV18 12 ASSGQESSYEQY
TRBV6-1 12 ASSENRENTEAF
TRBV6-6 13 ASSYSPQGTYEQY
TRBV5-1 12 ASSLPSQNTEAF
TRBV18 12 ASSEDRVGEKLF
TRBV6-5 11 ASKKQGTDTQY
TRBV5-1 15 ASSLVAGTSSYNEQF
TRBV2 9 ASKQAYGYT
TRBV5-1 15 ASSLGPGWGTNEKLF
TRBV10-3 11 AIRAPMNTEAF
TRBV4-1 14 ASSQDRTGLGDEQY
TRBV10-1 14 ASSESGRVGPDTQY
TRBV30 12 AWSFPPGDYGYT
TRBV5-4 13 ASSATRMDTGELF
TRBV7-3 11 ASSHPPNGEQF
TRBV7-8 11 ASREGVNTEAF
TRBV27 11 ASGGTSSYEQY
TRBV14 14 ASSHRRWRGLYEQY
TRBV5-1 13 ASSFEAGRTGELF
TRBV5-1 16 ASSLALRAGSVTDTQY
TRBV5-6 12 ASSLLAGSNEQF
TRBV25-1 13 ASSPGTGLTDTQY
TRBV5-1 13 ASTPGQGYYNEQF
TRBV5-6 13 ASSLYDRHQETQY
TRBV5-4 17 ASSFRSGGGEIGVHEQY
TRBV5-1 14 ASSLVGDRGNEKLF
TRBV7-8 12 ASRGRVGTGELF
TRBV5-1 12 ASSLGQGREKLF
TRBV5-1 9 ASSLQETQY
TRBV11-2 9 ASSNQETQY
TRBV5-1 11 ASSLTGNQPQH
TRBV9 11 ASSVFADQPQH